The 25 T cell receptor beta chains listed next were all sequenced from one sample in a study of cytomegalovirus exposure and HLA in healthy donors. 60 Vbeta and 13 Jbeta primers were used in PCR. TCRdb keeps only in-frame clones here, not all; method: immunoSEQ multiplex PCR. Of about 190,000 clones in the sample, roughly 76% were seen once. Sequenced input: PBMCs. These receptors came from a woman aged 25 to 39 in good health and CMV-seropositive.

The chain links TRBV19 to TRBJ1-3; a weak D match, TRBD1 (5 bases). Germline V gene data show CDR1 as LNHDA and CDR2 as SQIVND (reference sequence). The CDR3 has 15 amino acids. V shed 4 bases and J shed 9 bases, with 19 bases lying between them. In DNA, the CDR3 is TGTGCCAGTAGTACAACCTCAGGGATTGGTGGCACCATATATTTT. It encodes CASSTTSGIGGTIYF.

The chain is built from TRBV15 and TRBJ2-2, with a tentative D call TRBD2 (5 bases). The CDR3 totals 18 residues. V gave up 2 bases and J gave up 0 bases, with 16 bases separating them. Germline V gene data show CDR1 as LNHNV and CDR2 as YYDKDF (reference sequence). The CDR3 DNA sequence: TGTGCCACCAGCAGACGCTCCGGGATGACTCCGAACACCGGGGAGCTGTTTTTT. Its translation is CATSRRSGMTPNTGELFF.

This chain joins TRBV4-1 and TRBJ2-3; 8 nucleotides match TRBD2. Germline V lookup: CDR1 MGHRA, CDR2 YSYEKL. The CDR3 has 17 amino acids. V lost 1 base and J lost 2; bases outside the gene matches: 8. CDR3: CASSQGVIAGSTDTQYF. CDR3 bases: TGCGCCAGCAGCCAAGGGGTTATAGCGGGATCCACAGATACGCAGTATTTT.

This clone was observed a few times. This chain joins TRBV7-2 and TRBJ2-7; the D is unclear. Per the germline V gene, CDR1 is SGHTA and CDR2 is FQGNSA. The CDR3 is 12 residues long. V shed 0 bases and J shed 7 bases, with 7 bases lying between them. This CDR3 is CASSLATREQYF. CDR3 DNA: TGTGCCAGCAGCTTAGCGACACGGGAGCAGTACTTC.

This chain uses TRBV29-1 with TRBJ1-2; TRBD1 aligns across 11 bases. The V segment lost 1 base and the J segment 3 bases; nucleotides outside the gene matches: 7. Germline-derived CDR1 and CDR2 are SQVTM and ANQGSEA. This CDR3 spans 16 amino acids. CDR3 nucleotides: TGCAGCGTTGAAGCCCGGGACAGGGGGTATCACTATGGCTACACCTTC. Encoded protein: CSVEARDRGYHYGYTF.

The CDR3 spells CASSLSGMNTGELFF. CDR3 bases: TGTGCCAGCAGCCTCTCAGGAATGAACACCGGGGAGCTGTTTTTT. This chain uses TRBV7-3 with TRBJ2-2, with D uncertain. CDR3 length: 15 residues. Trimming shortened V by 5 bases and J by 1 base, and 11 bases separated the two germline ends. Germline CDR1 reads SGHTA; CDR2 reads FQGTGA.

This clone was found once. DNA for the CDR3: TGTGCCAGCAGTGACTGGGGGGGACAGCCCCAGCATTTT. Its protein product is CASSDWGGQPQHF. The V call is TRBV2, the J call TRBJ1-5; D possibly corresponds to TRBD1 (5 bases). Germline lookup yields CDR1 SNHLY and CDR2 FYNNEI. The ends were cut back, 3 bases at V and 7 bases at J, with 10 bases in the middle. The CDR3 contains 13 residues.

The J gene is TRBJ1-5, the V gene TRBV7-8; no clear D gene. The V and J ends lost 2 bases and 3 bases respectively, with 5 bases between them. Germline CDR1 reads SGHVS; CDR2 reads FQNEAQ. CDR3 length: 13 amino acids. CDR3 coding DNA: TGTGCCAGCAGCTTAAGCCTCAATCAGCCCCAGCATTTT. The encoded protein is CASSLSLNQPQHF. Full variable domain (missing parts from reference TRBV7-8 and TRBJ1-5): GAGVSQSPRYKVAKRGQDVALRCDPISGHVSLFWYQQALGQGPEFLTYFQNEAQLDKSGLPSDRFFAERPEGSVSTLKIQRTQQEDSAVYLCASSLSLNQPQHFGDGTRLSIL.

The chain combines TRBV10-3 with TRBJ2-7; TRBD2 is a possible D gene (6 bases). The CDR3 length is 15 residues. The V end was cut by 0 bases, the J end by 1 base, with 10 bases between. In germline, CDR1 is ENHRY, CDR2 SYGVKD. CDR3 sequence reads: CAISESLARSYEQYF. The CDR3 nucleotides read TGTGCCATCAGTGAGTCCCTAGCGCGATCCTACGAGCAGTACTTC.

This clone was detected once. This chain connects TRBV5-1 to TRBJ1-1; D gene unclear. V lost 2 bases to trimming and J lost 7 bases, with 9 bases between them. The CDR3 loop spans 12 amino acids. Germline-derived CDR1 and CDR2 are SGHRS and YFSETQ. CDR3 bases: TGCGCCAGCAGCTTCGGAGAAGGTGAAGCTTTCTTT. Its translation is CASSFGEGEAFF.

The chain is built from TRBV18 and TRBJ1-4; D is unclear. This CDR3 spans 14 amino acids. Germline V gene sequence: CDR1 KGHSH, CDR2 LQKENI. V lost 2 bases and J 4 bases, leaving 8 bases between the germline ends. The CDR3 region is CASSPTSGNEKLFF. The CDR3 DNA reads as TGTGCCAGCTCACCAACGTCCGGTAATGAAAAACTGTTTTTT.

The rearrangement links TRBV27 to TRBJ1-1; the D gene is possibly TRBD1 (5 bases). Germline V CDR1 and CDR2: MNHEY, SMNVEV (reference sequence). Between the trimmed V and J ends, which lost 5 bases and 1 base, there was a span of 11 bases. The CDR3 loop spans 14 amino acids. The CDR3 nucleotides are TGTGCCAGCAGTAAGGGGTTTTCGAACACTGAAGCTTTCTTT. Translating gives CASSKGFSNTEAFF.

J is TRBJ1-4 and V is TRBV27, with a possible D match to TRBD1 (6 bases). Trimming removed 5 bases at V and 8 bases at J, with 18 bases between. Germline values: CDR1 MNHEY, CDR2 SMNVEV (reference sequence). The CDR3 sequence is 15 residues long. CDR3 region: CASSRRQAPGEKLFF. DNA for the CDR3: TGTGCCAGCAGTAGAAGACAGGCCCCCGGAGAAAAACTGTTTTTT.

This clone was seen a handful of times. The chain links TRBV18 to TRBJ1-5; possibly TRBD1 for D (5 bases). V gave up 5 bases and J gave up 3 bases, with 14 bases separating them. From germline, CDR1 is KGHSH and CDR2 LQKENI. This CDR3 has 15 amino acids. CDR3 sequence (DNA): TGTGCCAGCTCAGTCAGGGCAGAGTACAATCAGCCCCAGCATTTT. Encoded protein: CASSVRAEYNQPQHF.

J is TRBJ2-5 and V is TRBV28, with a weak D call TRBD2 (5 bases). The CDR3 is 14 residues long. Germline V gives CDR1 MDHEN, CDR2 SYDVKM. With 3 bases removed from V and 6 bases from J, the gap between germline ends came to 14 bases. The CDR3 DNA is TGTGCCAGCAGTTTCCCTAGCACTCTCCAGACCCAGTACTTC. This gives the protein CASSFPSTLQTQYF.

This clone was found once. The chain employs TRBV18 and TRBJ2-2; D might be TRBD2 (6 bases). The CDR3 runs 16 residues. In germline, CDR1 is KGHSH, CDR2 LQKENI. Trimming cost V 6 bases and J 0 bases, with 14 bases left between them. The CDR3 spells CASSPIAVSNTGELFF. Written as DNA, the CDR3 is TGTGCCAGCTCTCCTATAGCGGTTTCGAACACCGGGGAGCTGTTTTTT. Full variable domain (remainder filled in from reference TRBV18 and TRBJ2-2): NAGVMQNPRHLVRRRGQEARLRCSPMKGHSHVYWYRQLPEEGLKFMVYLQKENIIDESGMPKERFSAEFPKEGPSILRIQQVVRGDSAAYFCASSPIAVSNTGELFFGEGSRLTVL.

The chain recombines TRBV9 with TRBJ2-1, with 10 bases identical to TRBD2. The CDR3 has 14 amino acids. V shed 0 bases, J shed 10 bases, and the junction held 4 bases outside the gene matches. Germline CDR1 and CDR2: SGDLS and YYNGEE. This chain's CDR3 is CASSVDLAGAEQFF. The CDR3 nucleotides read TGTGCCAGCAGCGTAGATCTAGCGGGGGCCGAGCAGTTCTTC.

This clone was counted a single time. This rearrangement joins TRBV19 to TRBJ1-5; D uncertain. The CDR3 contains 15 residues. Germline V gene lookup returns CDR1 LNHDA and CDR2 SQIVND (reference sequence). Trimming removed 4 bases at V and 0 bases at J, with 10 bases between. Here the CDR3 reads CASSNSPYSNQPQHF. CDR3 DNA: TGTGCCAGTAGTAACAGCCCGTATAGCAATCAGCCCCAGCATTTT.

CDR3 DNA: TGTGCCAGCAGAATCTGGGGACAGCCCGATGGCTACACCTTC. Its protein product is CASRIWGQPDGYTF. The J gene is TRBJ1-2, the V gene TRBV5-4; 7 bases match TRBD1. CDR1 and CDR2 (germline): SGHNT, YYREEE (reference sequence). The CDR3 consists of 14 residues. The junction had 10 bases not matched to a gene; V was cut back by 5 bases and J by 6 bases.

This clone was recorded only once. CDR3 protein: CASSLTGFQETQYF. For the CDR3, the DNA is TGTGCCAGCAGCCTGACAGGGTTCCAAGAGACCCAGTACTTC. The rearrangement links TRBV27 to TRBJ2-5; TRBD1 matches at 7 bases. This CDR3 spans 14 amino acids. The trim removed 6 bases at V and 1 base at J, leaving 5 bases unmatched. Germline CDR1 and CDR2: MNHEY and SMNVEV (reference sequence).

The chain uses TRBV28 and TRBJ2-2; tentative D call: TRBD2 (6 bases). The CDR3 runs 15 residues. V lost 1 base and J lost 6, with 12 bases in between. The V gene's germline CDR1 is MDHEN and CDR2 SYDVKM. The CDR3 spells CASSLSAGWSGELFF. Here the CDR3 DNA reads TGTGCCAGCAGTTTATCTGCGGGATGGTCCGGGGAGCTGTTTTTT.

For the CDR3, the DNA is TGTGCCAGCAGGGGGACAGGGGGCGTTGAGACCCAGTACTTC. Its protein product is CASRGTGGVETQYF. The chain employs TRBV6-1 and TRBJ2-5; 12 bases fit TRBD1. The length of the CDR3 is 14 residues. Germline V gene sequence: CDR1 MNHNS, CDR2 SASEGT. V dropped 6 bases and J dropped 5; count of bases not matched to a gene: 4.

This chain links TRBV6-5 with TRBJ1-3; 7 bases agree with TRBD1. V trimming: 0 bases; J trimming: 0 bases; junction bases outside the gene matches: 2. Germline V gives CDR1 MNHEY, CDR2 SVGAGI. There are 16 residues in the CDR3. The CDR3 loop reads CASSYSGTVSGNTIYF. CDR3 DNA sequence: TGTGCCAGCAGTTACTCGGGGACAGTCTCTGGAAACACCATATATTTT.

The chain joins TRBV5-1 to TRBJ2-1; D is undetermined. The CDR3 is 15 residues long. Germline V gene lookup returns CDR1 SGHRS and CDR2 YFSETQ. Trimming removed 4 bases from V and 0 bases from J, with 11 bases in between. CDR3 DNA sequence: TGCGCCAGCAGCCCGGGTGTGGACTCCTACAATGAGCAGTTCTTC. Amino acid sequence: CASSPGVDSYNEQFF.

V gene TRBV5-4 combines with J gene TRBJ2-7; TRBD1 aligns across 10 bases. CDR1 and CDR2 (germline): SGHNT, YYREEE (reference sequence). V shed 1 base and J 4 bases; nucleotides not matched to a gene: 11. CDR3 length: 17 amino acids. The CDR3 sequence is CASSLTGTGTGVYEQYF. In nucleotides, the CDR3 is TGTGCCAGCAGCTTGACCGGTACCGGGACAGGGGTGTACGAGCAGTACTTC.